The 24 T cell receptor beta chains given below trace back to one sample, sequenced in a study of T cell responses to AZD1222 COVID-19 vaccine. Generated by immunoSEQ multiplex PCR, the TCRdb table keeps only in-frame clones and is missing some. The data hold around 100,000 clones, with over 75% observed a single time. Here the sequenced sample was peripheral blood, taken on day 0 of AZD1222 vaccination. These receptors were taken from an adult in good health.

The chain recombines TRBV5-1 with TRBJ2-3; TRBD2 might be the D (6 bases). Germline CDR1 reads SGHRS; CDR2 reads YFSETQ. The CDR3 totals 16 residues. Trimming pared 3 bases from V and 3 bases from J, leaving 17 bases between. The CDR3 sequence: CASSSPPGLPTDTQYF. DNA for the CDR3: TGCGCCAGCAGCTCGCCGCCGGGACTTCCGACAGATACGCAGTATTTT.

The chain couples TRBV2 to TRBJ2-1, with a tentative D call TRBD2 (6 bases). CDR1 and CDR2 (germline): SNHLY, FYNNEI. V dropped 6 bases and J dropped 7 bases, with 7 bases sitting between them. The CDR3 loop spans 11 amino acids. The CDR3 loop reads CASSGGNEQFF. CDR3 DNA sequence: TGTGCCAGCAGCGGAGGGAATGAGCAGTTCTTC.

The genes are TRBV14 and TRBJ1-2; 8 nucleotides agree with TRBD1. V trimming: 1 base; J trimming: 4 bases; junction bases outside the gene matches: 8. Germline values: CDR1 SGHDN, CDR2 FVKESK. The CDR3 sequence is 16 residues long. The CDR3 here is CASSQAGDRLSYGYTF. CDR3 sequence (DNA): TGTGCCAGCAGCCAAGCCGGGGACAGGCTTAGCTATGGCTACACCTTC.

This clone was observed a few times. V and J are TRBV7-6 and TRBJ1-6, with 10 nucleotides matching TRBD1. Germline-derived CDR1 and CDR2 are SGHVS and FNYEAQ. V was pared by 5 bases and J by 9 bases, with 4 bases of the junction left unmatched. This CDR3 spans 14 amino acids. The CDR3 DNA sequence: TGTGCCAGCAGCCAAGACAGGGGGCTTTCACCCCTCCACTTT. It codes for CASSQDRGLSPLHF. Full variable domain (rest looked up from reference TRBV7-6 and TRBJ1-6): GAGVSQSPRYKVTKRGQDVALRCDPISGHVSLYWYRQALGQGPEFLTYFNYEAQQDKSGLPNDRFSAERPEGSISTLTIQRTEQRDSAMYRCASSQDRGLSPLHFGNGTRLTVT.

The genes are TRBV18 and TRBJ2-1, with 8 bases identical to TRBD1. The CDR3 is 15 residues long. CDR1 and CDR2 (germline): KGHSH, LQKENI. V was pared by 6 bases and J by 8 bases, with 12 bases of the junction left unmatched. The CDR3 sequence is CASSRDRSGSDEQFF. The DNA for the CDR3 is TGTGCCAGCTCGCGGGACAGGTCGGGAAGCGATGAGCAGTTCTTC.

This chain links TRBV20-1 with TRBJ2-7; the match to TRBD1 covers 10 bases. J gave up 4 bases and V 3 bases, and 3 bases lay outside the gene matches. This CDR3 comprises 13 residues. The V gene's germline CDR1 is DFQATT and CDR2 SNEGSKA (reference sequence). CDR3 residues: CSASGGQGYEQYF. CDR3 DNA sequence: TGCAGTGCTAGTGGGGGACAGGGGTACGAGCAGTACTTC.

With respect to this clone: Different DNA sequences within this sample yield the same CDR3. V gene TRBV6-4 combines with J gene TRBJ2-1, with TRBD2 as a possible D gene (6 bases). This CDR3 comprises 12 residues. V lost 2 bases and J lost 7, with 6 bases in between. Per the germline V gene, CDR1 is MRHNA and CDR2 is SNTAGT. CDR3 amino acids: CASSDRGNEQFF. The DNA for the CDR3 is TGTGCCAGCAGTGACCGGGGGAATGAGCAGTTCTTC.

To note about this clone: At the DNA level, this CDR3 is encoded by other sequences in the same sample as well. The J gene is TRBJ2-5, the V gene TRBV24-1; 12 positions agree with TRBD2. Germline V gene lookup returns CDR1 KGHDR and CDR2 SFDVKD. With 4 bases clipped from V and 5 bases from J, the junction kept 4 bases outside the gene matches. The CDR3 is 15 amino acids. The CDR3 nucleotides are TGTGCCACCAGTGACTCTACTAGCGGGGGGGAGACCCAGTACTTC. Amino acid sequence: CATSDSTSGGETQYF.

The chain joins TRBV28 to TRBJ1-5; D is perhaps TRBD1 (5 bases). The CDR3 sequence is 18 residues long. V lost 2 bases, J lost 0 bases, and 17 bases lay in between. The germline gives CDR1 MDHEN, CDR2 SYDVKM. The CDR3 reads CASSLVPGTGYSNQPQHF. DNA of the CDR3: TGTGCCAGCAGTTTAGTGCCCGGGACCGGGTATAGCAATCAGCCCCAGCATTTT.

The J gene is TRBJ1-1, the V gene TRBV19; D is uncertain. Trimming pared 5 bases from V and 5 bases from J, leaving 12 bases between. This CDR3 spans 13 amino acids. Germline assignment: CDR1 LNHDA and CDR2 SQIVND (reference sequence). The chain's CDR3 is CASSLGSRTEAFF. CDR3 DNA: TGTGCCAGTAGTCTGGGCAGTAGGACTGAAGCTTTCTTT.

CDR3 loop: CASSYSGRDRYEQYF. As DNA, the CDR3 is TGTGCCAGCAGTTACTCGGGCAGGGATAGATACGAGCAGTACTTC. The rearrangement links TRBV6-5 to TRBJ2-7; D is possibly TRBD1 (5 bases). Germline CDR1 MNHEY, CDR2 SVGAGI. This CDR3 comprises 15 residues. V dropped 0 bases and J dropped 4 bases, with 13 bases sitting between them.

The chain has TRBV11-2 and TRBJ2-5, with TRBD1 matching 7 bases. Unmatched junction bases numbered 9, after V lost 5 bases and J lost 3 bases. The CDR3 totals 15 residues. The V gene's germline CDR1 is SGHAT and CDR2 FQNNGV. The CDR3 loop reads CASSPMTGKEETQYF. CDR3 DNA sequence: TGTGCCAGCAGCCCCATGACAGGGAAGGAAGAGACCCAGTACTTC.

The chain is built from TRBV3-1 (or the pseudogene TRBV3-2) and TRBJ2-1; 9 positions agree with TRBD2. The CDR3 consists of 12 residues. The V and J ends lost 2 bases and 13 bases, in that order; junction bases with no gene match: 3. Germline V CDR1 and CDR2: LGHDT, YNNKEL (reference sequence). The CDR3 here is CASSQTGLAQFF. The CDR3 coding sequence is TGTGCCAGCAGCCAAACGGGACTAGCACAGTTCTTC.

The gene calls are TRBV7-9 and TRBJ2-1, with 7 bases aligning to TRBD2. The CDR3 has 15 amino acids. V shed 2 bases and J 6 bases; nucleotides not matched to a gene: 7. From germline, CDR1 is SEHNR and CDR2 FQNEAQ (reference sequence). The CDR3 nucleotides read TGTGCCAGCAGCTTAATAGGACTAGATGGCAATGAGCAGTTCTTC. This encodes CASSLIGLDGNEQFF. Looking up the rest from reference TRBV7-9 and TRBJ2-1 gives the full variable domain: DTGVSQNPRHKITKRGQNVTFRCDPISEHNRLYWYRQTLGQGPEFLTYFQNEAQLEKSRLLSDRFSAERPKGSFSTLEIQRTEQGDSAMYLCASSLIGLDGNEQFFGPGTRLTVL.

Worth noting for this clone: Its ends do not fully match the called genes, so a read error is possible. The genes are TRBV7-7 and TRBJ2-5; no definite D call. Germline lookup yields CDR1 SSHAT and CDR2 FNYEAQ (reference sequence). The CDR3 length is 13 residues. DNA for the CDR3: TGTGCTAGCAGCTTAGTCCTCCAAGAGACCCAGTACTTC. It yields the protein CASSLVLQETQYF.

This chain connects TRBV19 to TRBJ2-7; D may correspond to TRBD1 or TRBD2 (5 bases each). There are 14 residues in the CDR3. V lost 10 bases and J lost 0, with 16 bases in between. Germline CDR1 reads LNHDA; CDR2 reads SQIVND (reference sequence). The CDR3 DNA is TGTGCCACTCGACCGGGACCAACCTCCTACGAGCAGTACTTC. It specifies CATRPGPTSYEQYF. Full variable domain (outside the CDR3, taken from reference TRBV19 and TRBJ2-7): DGGITQSPKYLFRKEGQNVTLSCEQNLNHDAMYWYRQDPGQGLRLIYYSQIVNDFQKGDIAEGYSVSREKKESFPLTVTSAQKNPTAFYLCATRPGPTSYEQYFGPGTRLTVT.

The rearrangement uses TRBV6-1 and TRBJ2-2; D may be TRBD1 (6 bases). CDR3 length: 16 residues. In germline, CDR1 is MNHNS, CDR2 SASEGT. V was trimmed by 3 bases and J by 6 bases, leaving 17 bases between them. The CDR3 sequence is CASSDFTGIISGELFF. DNA for the CDR3: TGTGCCAGCAGTGATTTTACAGGGATTATCTCCGGGGAGCTGTTTTTT.

V usage is TRBV11-2 and J usage is TRBJ2-7; D unresolved. Trimming left V 3 bases short and J 0 bases short, with 12 bases between. Per germline, CDR1 SGHAT and CDR2 FQNNGV. The CDR3 is made up of 15 amino acids. Here the CDR3 DNA reads TGTGCCAGCAGCTTCTCCCAAAGTAGCTCCTACGAGCAGTACTTC. Its translation is CASSFSQSSSYEQYF.

CDR3 nucleotides: TGCGCCAGCAGCTTTAACACCGGGACAACCCTGGTAGCTTTCTTT. Protein sequence: CASSFNTGTTLVAFF. This chain links TRBV5-1 with TRBJ1-1; D possibly corresponds to TRBD1 (6 bases). The CDR3 is made up of 15 amino acids. The V and J ends lost 2 bases and 10 bases respectively, with 21 bases between them. Germline V gene lookup returns CDR1 SGHRS and CDR2 YFSETQ.

The chain links TRBV5-1 to TRBJ2-2; D is tentatively TRBD1 or TRBD2 (6 bases each). CDR3 length: 13 amino acids. V gave up 4 bases and J gave up 8 bases, with 12 bases separating them. Germline values: CDR1 SGHRS, CDR2 YFSETQ. The CDR3 sequence: CASSRGTTGELFF. CDR3 DNA: TGCGCCAGCAGCCGGGGGACAACTGGGGAGCTGTTTTTT.

The rearrangement uses TRBV15 and TRBJ1-3; D not resolved. The CDR3 loop spans 15 amino acids. Germline V lookup: CDR1 LNHNV, CDR2 YYDKDF (reference sequence). Trimming took 1 base from V and 4 from J, leaving 11 bases between them. CDR3 bases: TGTGCCACCAGCAGAGTTACTGGTGGCGGAAACACCATATATTTT. Translated, it gives CATSRVTGGGNTIYF.

The gene calls are TRBV27 and TRBJ1-1; D gene uncertain. V gave up 3 bases and J gave up 9 bases, with 14 bases separating them. Germline assignment: CDR1 MNHEY and CDR2 SMNVEV (reference sequence). This CDR3 spans 13 amino acids. The CDR3 is CASSFDPNTQAFF. The DNA of the CDR3 is TGTGCCAGCAGTTTTGACCCTAATACCCAAGCTTTCTTT.

V usage is TRBV29-1 and J usage is TRBJ2-7, with TRBD2 matching 12 bases. This CDR3 is 13 amino acids long. Germline CDR1 and CDR2: SQVTM and ANQGSEA. J gave up 2 bases and V 5 bases, and 1 base lay outside the gene matches. The CDR3 region is CSVRTSGAYEQYF. The CDR3, as DNA: TGCAGCGTTCGGACTAGCGGGGCCTACGAGCAGTACTTC.

For the CDR3, the DNA is TGTGCCAGCAGCTTAGCGCGACTAGCGTCTCCCTACGAGCAGTACTTC. Its protein is CASSLARLASPYEQYF. J is TRBJ2-7 and V is TRBV7-2; 8 bases line up with TRBD2. The germline CDR1 and CDR2 sequences are SGHTA and FQGNSA. Trimming removed 0 bases from V and 2 bases from J; junction bases left unmatched: 6. The CDR3 consists of 16 residues.